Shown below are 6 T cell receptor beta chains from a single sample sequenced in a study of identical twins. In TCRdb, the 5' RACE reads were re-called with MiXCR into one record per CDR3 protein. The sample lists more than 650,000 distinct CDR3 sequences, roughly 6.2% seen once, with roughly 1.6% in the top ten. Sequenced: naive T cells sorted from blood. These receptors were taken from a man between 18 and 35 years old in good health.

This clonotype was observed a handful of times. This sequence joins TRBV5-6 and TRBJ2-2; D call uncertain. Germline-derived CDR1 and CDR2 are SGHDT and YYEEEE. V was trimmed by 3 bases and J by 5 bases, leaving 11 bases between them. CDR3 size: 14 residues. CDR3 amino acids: CASSSPTWTGELFF. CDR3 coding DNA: TGTGCCAGCAGCTCTCCGACTTGGACCGGGGAGCTGTTTTTT.

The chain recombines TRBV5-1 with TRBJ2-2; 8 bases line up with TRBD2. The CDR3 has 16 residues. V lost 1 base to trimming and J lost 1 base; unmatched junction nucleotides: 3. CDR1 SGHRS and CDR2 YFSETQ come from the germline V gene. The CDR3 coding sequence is TGCGCCAGCAGCTTGTCGGGAGGGGAGAACACCGGGGAGCTGTTTTTT. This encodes CASSLSGGENTGELFF.

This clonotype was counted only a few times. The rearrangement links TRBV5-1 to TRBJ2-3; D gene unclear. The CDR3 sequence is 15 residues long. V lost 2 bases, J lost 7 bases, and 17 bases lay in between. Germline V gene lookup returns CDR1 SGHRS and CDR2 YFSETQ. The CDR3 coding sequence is TGCGCCAGCAGCTTTTCGATGGATCCGGGCAATACGCAGTATTTT. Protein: CASSFSMDPGNTQYF.

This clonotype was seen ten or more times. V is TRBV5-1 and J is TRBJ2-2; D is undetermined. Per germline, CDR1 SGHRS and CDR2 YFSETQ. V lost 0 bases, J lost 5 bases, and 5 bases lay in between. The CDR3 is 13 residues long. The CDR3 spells CASSLDETGELFF. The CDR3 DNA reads TGCGCCAGCAGCTTGGACGAAACCGGGGAGCTGTTTTTT.

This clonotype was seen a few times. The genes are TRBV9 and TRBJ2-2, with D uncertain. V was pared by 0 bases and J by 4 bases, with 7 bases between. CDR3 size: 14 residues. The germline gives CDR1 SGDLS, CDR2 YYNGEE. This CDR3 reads CASSVARTTGELFF. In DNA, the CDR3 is TGTGCCAGCAGCGTAGCTAGGACCACCGGGGAGCTGTTTTTT. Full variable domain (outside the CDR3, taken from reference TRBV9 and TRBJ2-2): DSGVTQTPKHLITATGQRVTLRCSPRSGDLSVYWYQQSLDQGLQFLIQYYNGEERAKGNILERFSAQQFPDLHSELNLSSLELGDSALYFCASSVARTTGELFFGEGSRLTVL.

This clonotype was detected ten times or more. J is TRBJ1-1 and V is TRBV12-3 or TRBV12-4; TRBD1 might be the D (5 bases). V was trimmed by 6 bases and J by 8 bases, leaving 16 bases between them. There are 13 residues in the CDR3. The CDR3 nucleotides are TGTGCCAGCAGACTTCAGGGTTCATCCGAAGCTTTCTTT. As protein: CASRLQGSSEAFF.